A selection of T cell receptor beta chains follows, all from one sample in a study of chemoradiotherapy in HPV16-positive cancers. TCRdb keeps only in-frame clones here, not all; method: immunoSEQ multiplex PCR. This sample yields 10,000 or so clones, of which about 86% are seen a single time; approximately 2.4% belongs to the top ten. Sequencing used blood, obtained from a patient who underwent chemoradiotherapy. The receptors originated from a human donor with HPV-associated anogenital cancer. CDR3s include the opening cysteine and the closing phenylalanine or tryptophan.

v_call	j_call	cdr3_aa
TRBV11-3	TRBJ2-7	CASSLGDYSEQYF
TRBV5-6	TRBJ2-7	CASSLGGGSGREQYF
TRBV27	TRBJ2-3	CASMLSTSPSTDTQYF
TRBV7-3	TRBJ2-3	CASSRTGVFGGGRSDTQYF
TRBV27	TRBJ2-7	CASSRPGTLAYEQYF
TRBV4-1	TRBJ2-7	CASSQGRGTYEQYF
TRBV10-3	TRBJ1-1	CAISEPTGAPMNTEAFF
TRBV6-6	TRBJ2-3	CASSPTGSLVSYF
TRBV27	TRBJ2-5	CASSFRTSYQETQYF
TRBV7-9	TRBJ2-1	CASRVTGSPDEQFF
TRBV6-5	TRBJ2-5	CASSLGGEAETQYF
TRBV19	TRBJ1-3	CASSKGTSGNTIYF
TRBV19	TRBJ1-1	CASTGRAEAFF
TRBV19	TRBJ1-5	CASGTGSHQPQHF
TRBV7-6	TRBJ1-6	CASSSGQGYNSPLHF
TRBV28	TRBJ2-5	CASSPGQETQYF
TRBV7-2	TRBJ2-3	CASSLRGATDTQYF
TRBV28	TRBJ1-2	CASSSSPLNYGYTF
TRBV15	TRBJ2-4	CATSRPRPTLAKNIQYF
TRBV30	TRBJ1-1	CAGVLGQVNTEAFF
TRBV4-1	TRBJ1-4	CASSQDFSQTSNEKLFF
TRBV5-1	TRBJ2-4	CASSLKELGGAKNIQYF
TRBV7-8	TRBJ2-2	CASSLYTGELFF
TRBV2	TRBJ2-7	CASSGGGYSEQYF
TRBV29-1	TRBJ1-6	CSARSSYNSPLHF
TRBV11-2	TRBJ1-2	CASRGQGQDGYTF
TRBV7-2	TRBJ2-3	CASSLDLGERYF
TRBV5-6	TRBJ2-5	CASCPSRGVWETQYF
TRBV5-6	TRBJ2-5	CASRDLRETQYF
TRBV29-1	TRBJ2-2	CSVEEIGQTGAAGELFF
TRBV28	TRBJ1-5	CASSSPQGFNQPQHF
TRBV7-2	TRBJ1-1	CASSLVSGRWNTEAFF
TRBV7-7	TRBJ2-5	CASSLNGETQYF
TRBV28	TRBJ1-2	CASSLSFLRTGGNYGYTF
TRBV7-8	TRBJ1-1	CASSYNRVGTEAFF
TRBV27	TRBJ2-1	CASSFGTGLYLGQFF
TRBV6-7	TRBJ2-1	CASSWTSGGANEQFF
TRBV7-3	TRBJ1-1	CASSGTGYTEAFF
TRBV7-9	TRBJ1-1	CASSLSMGRKNTEAFF
TRBV18	TRBJ1-1	CASSRGTVNTEAFF
TRBV11-2	TRBJ2-5	CASSQATGVYQTQYF